The T cell receptor (beta chain) under discussion was sequenced for a study of Ad26.COV2.S vaccination and SARS-CoV-2 variants. The treatment here: around 19 received Ad26.COV2.S at low or high dose, single or two shots; about 5 received placebo; per-sample allocation not given. The samples date from day 63 after the first vaccine or placebo injection. The data were produced by immunoSEQ multiplex PCR, yet TCRdb's version contains in-frame clones alone and is incomplete. The data contain 500,000 or so clones, roughly 85% of them seen just once; the ten biggest clones take up around 13%. J gave up 8 bases and V 5 bases, and 5 bases lay outside the gene matches. The CDR3 sequence is 14 residues long. Germline CDR1 MDHEN, CDR2 SYDVKM.

This sequence originates from a person between 18 and 59 years old who received the Ad26.COV2.S COVID-19 vaccine or a placebo. The J gene is TRBJ2-1, the V gene TRBV28, with 11 bases lining up with TRBD2. The input for sequencing was peripheral blood, taken in a trial of Ad26.COV2.S vaccine versus placebo. CDR3 DNA: TGTGCCAGCAGTGTTAGCGGGAGGGCCGATGAGCAGTTCTTC. This codes for CASSVSGRADEQFF.